Shown below are 30 T cell receptor beta chains from a single sample sequenced in a study of immune cell composition in non-small cell lung cancer. Generated by immunoSEQ multiplex PCR, the TCRdb table keeps only in-frame clones and is missing some. The table shows about 4,900 clones, with about 74% occurring only once. Sample: lung tumor tissue. These receptors were collected from a human donor with non-small cell lung cancer.

V gene TRBV28 combines with J gene TRBJ1-2; 9 positions agree with TRBD1. CDR1 and CDR2 (germline): MDHEN, SYDVKM. The J segment lost 8 bases and the V segment lost 4 bases, leaving 14 bases of the junction unmatched. The CDR3 length is 16 residues. The CDR3, as DNA: TGTGCCAGCAGTTACTTACCCAGGACAGGGGACGGGGGCTACACCTTC. This sequence encodes CASSYLPRTGDGGYTF.

The CDR3: CASSLGTAGNTIYF. CDR3 sequence (DNA): TGTGCCAGCAGCTTAGGCACGGCTGGAAACACCATATATTTT. This chain connects TRBV11-2 to TRBJ1-3; D remains ambiguous. V was shortened by 1 base and J by 2 bases, with 6 bases between the two germline ends. Per germline, CDR1 SGHAT and CDR2 FQNNGV. The CDR3 spans 14 residues.

V usage is TRBV6-1 and J usage is TRBJ2-3; D is uncertain. CDR1 is MNHNS, CDR2 SASEGT, per germline. V was cut by 4 bases and J by 6 bases, with 8 bases left in between. The CDR3 runs to 12 residues. The CDR3 reads CASSAVSDTQYF. CDR3 sequence (DNA): TGTGCCAGCAGTGCGGTCTCGGATACGCAGTATTTT.

V usage is TRBV6-5 and J usage is TRBJ2-5; 8 nucleotides line up with TRBD1. The CDR3 has 16 amino acids. Trimming cost V 4 bases and J 5 bases; bases outside gene matches: 12. CDR1 and CDR2 (germline): MNHEY, SVGAGI. This CDR3 is CASSFWTGKGSETQYF. CDR3 in DNA: TGTGCCAGCAGTTTCTGGACAGGGAAGGGTTCGGAGACCCAGTACTTC.

The CDR3 is CASSLTQGLSTDTQYF. CDR3 DNA: TGCGCCAGCAGCCTAACACAGGGGCTTAGCACAGATACGCAGTATTTT. This chain connects TRBV5-1 to TRBJ2-3; 7 bases are a match to TRBD1. Per the germline V gene, CDR1 is SGHRS and CDR2 is YFSETQ. This CDR3 is built from 16 residues. Germline trimming cut 4 bases from V and 0 bases from J; bases unmatched to any gene: 8.

The chain employs TRBV7-2 and TRBJ1-1; 7 bases are shared with TRBD1. The CDR3 runs to 14 residues. The germline gives CDR1 SGHTA, CDR2 FQGNSA. With 5 bases clipped from V and 4 bases from J, the junction kept 7 bases outside the gene matches. As DNA, the CDR3 is TGTGCCAGCAGCCGACCGACAGGGAGCACTGAAGCTTTCTTT. Amino acids: CASSRPTGSTEAFF.

The J gene is TRBJ1-5, the V gene TRBV4-1; no clear D. V lost 4 bases and J lost 7, with 14 bases in between. CDR1 and CDR2 from the germline V gene are MGHRA and YSYEKL. This CDR3 region has 14 residues. The CDR3 nucleotides read TGCGCCAGCAGCCTATACTTGGGCGACCAGCCCCAGCATTTT. Translated: CASSLYLGDQPQHF.

The chain recombines TRBV6-5 with TRBJ2-7, with 7 bases lining up with TRBD1. Germline values: CDR1 MNHEY, CDR2 SVGAGI. The CDR3 contains 14 residues. Germline trimming cut 6 bases from V and 4 bases from J; bases unmatched to any gene: 9. Written as DNA, the CDR3 is TGTGCCAGCAGAAACCGGGACAGCGCGTACGAGCAGTACTTC. Encoded protein: CASRNRDSAYEQYF.

The chain combines TRBV4-3 with TRBJ1-1; 10 bases are a match to TRBD1. This CDR3 spans 16 amino acids. V trimming: 0 bases; J trimming: 5 bases; junction bases outside the gene matches: 6. Germline V gene lookup returns CDR1 LGHNA and CDR2 YSLEER. The CDR3: CASSQDQGQGWTEAFF. The DNA for the CDR3 is TGCGCCAGCAGCCAAGACCAGGGACAGGGGTGGACTGAAGCTTTCTTT.

As concerns this clone: The germline gene is not matched at one end of the junction; a read error may be the cause. The chain uses TRBV13 and TRBJ1-1; 10 bases are shared with TRBD1. The CDR3 is made up of 17 amino acids. Germline V lookup: CDR1 PRHDT, CDR2 FYEKMQ (reference sequence). CDR3 amino acids: CASSTPRDRGLGTEVFF. CDR3 bases: TGTGCCAGCAGCACCCCCCGGGACAGGGGTTTGGGTACTGAAGTTTTCTTT.

The chain is built from TRBV27 and TRBJ2-7, with 7 bases identical to TRBD1. Germline-derived CDR1 and CDR2 are MNHEY and SMNVEV (reference sequence). The CDR3 covers 13 residues. The V gene end was trimmed by 2 bases and the J gene end by 6 bases; junction bases not matched to a gene: 4. CDR3 coding DNA: TGTGCCAGCAGTTTACACAGGGGACGCGAGCAGTACTTC. This gives the protein CASSLHRGREQYF.

A few counts support this clone. The J gene is TRBJ2-7, the V gene TRBV7-2; D unresolved. Germline CDR1 and CDR2: SGHTA and FQGNSA. Trimming took 2 bases from V and 0 from J, leaving 11 bases between them. CDR3 size: 15 residues. The CDR3 bases are TGTGCCAGCAGCTTATATCTGACTGCCTCCTACGAGCAGTACTTC. Protein product: CASSLYLTASYEQYF.

V is TRBV19 and J is TRBJ2-3, with TRBD2 identical over 7 bases. Germline V gene data show CDR1 as LNHDA and CDR2 as SQIVND (reference sequence). The junction had 11 bases not matched to a gene; V was cut back by 0 bases and J by 2 bases. The CDR3 length is 18 residues. In DNA form, the CDR3 reads TGTGCCAGTAGTATAGAGCAGCCTTCAGCGGGGTACACAGATACGCAGTATTTT. It translates to CASSIEQPSAGYTDTQYF.

This sequence joins TRBV11-3 and TRBJ2-1; possibly TRBD1 for D (6 bases). The CDR3 is 15 amino acids. From germline, CDR1 is SGHNT and CDR2 YENEEA. V lost 5 bases and J 10 bases, leaving 21 bases between the germline ends. The CDR3 bases are TGTGCCAGCAGCCCTTCCGGGACAAGGGACGTAGAGCAGTTCTTC. Amino acids: CASSPSGTRDVEQFF. The full variable domain, its missing parts supplied by reference TRBV11-3 and TRBJ2-1, is EAGVVQSPRYKIIEKKQPVAFWCNPISGHNTLYWYLQNLGQGPELLIRYENEEAVDDSQLPKDRFSAERLKGVDSTLKIQPAELGDSAVYLCASSPSGTRDVEQFFGPGTRLTVL.

The chain employs TRBV5-1 and TRBJ1-1, with D uncertain. V dropped 0 bases and J dropped 4 bases, with 4 bases sitting between them. The CDR3 is 12 residues long. CDR1 and CDR2 from the germline V gene are SGHRS and YFSETQ. In nucleotides, the CDR3 is TGCGCCAGCAGCTTGGTTAGCACTGAAGCTTTCTTT. Encoded protein: CASSLVSTEAFF.

This chain joins TRBV28 and TRBJ2-2, with 10 bases identical to TRBD2. This CDR3 spans 14 amino acids. Germline lookup yields CDR1 MDHEN and CDR2 SYDVKM. Losses at the gene ends were 5 bases for V and 6 bases for J; bases not matched to a gene: 3. The CDR3 is CASSSGGAAGELFF. DNA of the CDR3: TGTGCCAGCAGTAGCGGGGGGGCCGCCGGGGAGCTGTTTTTT.

The chain links TRBV28 to TRBJ2-7; a weak D match, TRBD1 (5 bases). Germline CDR1 MDHEN, CDR2 SYDVKM. V dropped 2 bases and J dropped 5 bases, with 10 bases sitting between them. CDR3 length equals 13 residues. Written as DNA, the CDR3 is TGTGCCAGCAGTTTAACAGGCTTGGACGAGCAGTACTTC. It specifies CASSLTGLDEQYF.

The sample holds one count of this clone. The genes are TRBV5-6 and TRBJ2-5; 8 bases match TRBD1. The CDR3 contains 13 residues. In germline, CDR1 is SGHDT, CDR2 YYEEEE. V was clipped by 7 bases and J by 2 bases; unmatched bases: 4. CDR3 nucleotides: TGTGCCAGCCGGGACAGGAATCAAGAGACCCAGTACTTC. Encoded protein: CASRDRNQETQYF.

This sequence joins TRBV29-1 and TRBJ2-1; TRBD1 matches 7 bases. CDR3 length equals 11 residues. The trim removed 7 bases at V and 7 bases at J, leaving 4 bases unmatched. CDR1 is SQVTM and CDR2 is ANQGSEA in the germline V gene. The CDR3 loop is CSAYRGNEQFF. The CDR3 DNA reads TGCAGCGCATACAGGGGTAATGAGCAGTTCTTC.

The chain carries TRBV5-4 and TRBJ1-4; no definite D call. This CDR3 contains 13 residues. Trimming stripped 2 bases from V and 6 bases from J, with 8 bases between. In germline, CDR1 is SGHNT, CDR2 YYREEE (reference sequence). The CDR3 region has the DNA TGTGCCAGCAGCTTCCCCGGGGATGAAAAACTGTTTTTT. Translated, it gives CASSFPGDEKLFF.

The gene calls are TRBV27 and TRBJ1-5, with no clear D. The CDR3 is made up of 15 amino acids. Germline assignment: CDR1 MNHEY and CDR2 SMNVEV (reference sequence). V was pared by 6 bases and J by 4 bases, with 16 bases between. The chain's CDR3 is CASSTLGSSNQPQHF. CDR3 nucleotide sequence: TGTGCCAGCAGCACCCTGGGCAGTTCAAATCAGCCCCAGCATTTT.

The chain carries TRBV16 and TRBJ1-3; D perhaps matches TRBD1 (5 bases). This CDR3 has 15 residues. Germline V gene data show CDR1 as KGHSY and CDR2 as FQNENV. V was shortened by 2 bases and J by 0 bases, with 8 bases between the two germline ends. CDR3 bases: TGTGCCAGCAGCCAAGCAGGGTTCTCTGGAAACACCATATATTTT. This encodes CASSQAGFSGNTIYF.

This clone appeared a single time. The chain is built from TRBV5-1 and TRBJ2-1; 8 positions match TRBD2. Germline V gene data show CDR1 as SGHRS and CDR2 as YFSETQ. With V trimmed by 7 bases and J by 6 bases, 9 bases remained unmatched. This CDR3 comprises 14 residues. The CDR3 region has the DNA TGCGCCAGCCACGGGGGGGGCAAGGGCAATGAGCAGTTCTTC. Translation: CASHGGGKGNEQFF.

The rearrangement joins TRBV7-9 to TRBJ2-2, with D possibly being TRBD2 (6 bases). V lost 5 bases, J lost 5 bases, and 21 bases lay in between. Germline CDR1 reads SEHNR; CDR2 reads FQNEAQ (reference sequence). This CDR3 spans 17 amino acids. The DNA of the CDR3 is TGTGCCAGCAGCCCCCTTTTGTGGGCGGGAAGGACCGGGGAGCTGTTTTTT. Encoded protein: CASSPLLWAGRTGELFF.

The chain couples TRBV30 to TRBJ2-7; the match to TRBD2 covers 11 bases. The trim removed 5 bases at V and 0 bases at J, leaving 6 bases unmatched. Looked up from germline, CDR1 is GTSNPN and CDR2 is SVGIG (reference sequence). The CDR3 has 15 residues. CDR3 residues: CAWALAGGPSYEQYF. The CDR3, as DNA: TGTGCCTGGGCTCTAGCGGGGGGCCCCTCCTACGAGCAGTACTTC.

The chain joins TRBV4-3 to TRBJ1-3; D is ambiguous. Germline-derived CDR1 and CDR2 are LGHNA and YSLEER. V was pared by 0 bases and J by 4 bases, with 16 bases between. CDR3 length equals 17 residues. In nucleotides, the CDR3 is TGCGCCAGCAGCCAAGATCCCAACATGTCGCCCGGAAACACCATATATTTT. Its translation is CASSQDPNMSPGNTIYF.

The chain joins TRBV7-2 to TRBJ1-1, with no clear D. Trimming took 4 bases from V and 6 from J, leaving 9 bases between them. Germline CDR1 and CDR2: SGHTA and FQGNSA. This CDR3 region has 12 residues. CDR3 loop: CASSSYNSEAFF. The CDR3 DNA is TGTGCCAGCAGCTCCTATAACTCTGAAGCTTTCTTT. The full variable domain, in which reference TRBV7-2 and TRBJ1-1 provide the parts outside the CDR3, is GAGVSQSPSNKVTEKGKDVELRCDPISGHTALYWYRQSLGQGLEFLIYFQGNSAPDKSGLPSDRFSAERTGGSVSTLTIQRTQQEDSAVYLCASSSYNSEAFFGQGTRLTVV.

V usage is TRBV2 and J usage is TRBJ1-2, with D perhaps matching TRBD1 (6 bases). The germline V and J ends were trimmed by 7 bases and 4 bases, with 13 bases remaining between them. This CDR3 region has 13 residues. Per the germline V gene, CDR1 is SNHLY and CDR2 is FYNNEI. The CDR3 here is CASMQGGGYGYTF. The CDR3, as DNA: TGTGCCAGCATGCAGGGAGGGGGCTATGGCTACACCTTC.

The CDR3 DNA reads TGTGCCAGCAGCGCTGACATTCGCTCTGGAAACACCATATATTTT. Its protein product is CASSADIRSGNTIYF. The chain uses TRBV7-2 and TRBJ1-3; no clear D. The CDR3 consists of 15 residues. Per the germline V gene, CDR1 is SGHTA and CDR2 is FQGNSA. Trimming took 5 bases from V and 0 from J, leaving 11 bases between them. Variable domain in full (rest from reference TRBV7-2 and TRBJ1-3): GAGVSQSPSNKVTEKGKDVELRCDPISGHTALYWYRQSLGQGLEFLIYFQGNSAPDKSGLPSDRFSAERTGGSVSTLTIQRTQQEDSAVYLCASSADIRSGNTIYFGEGSWLTVV.

V gene TRBV5-8 combines with J gene TRBJ2-2, with 7 bases that match TRBD2. V lost 0 bases and J lost 1; bases outside the gene matches: 3. The CDR3 is 16 amino acids. Germline V gives CDR1 SGHTS, CDR2 YDEGEE. The CDR3: CASSLGLAMNTGELFF. In DNA, the CDR3 is TGTGCCAGCAGCTTGGGACTAGCAATGAACACCGGGGAGCTGTTTTTT.